Sequencing of this T cell receptor (beta chain) was carried out in a study of shared clonotypes between healthy human individuals. Regarding the study as a whole: Naive CD4 clonotypes overlapped across a few donors at around 4.7%. Relative to their counterparts shared across all four donors, non-shared clonotypes exhibited diminished generation probabilities.

The CDR3 consists of 13 residues. J was trimmed by 0 bases and V by 9 bases; bases with no gene match: 3. Germline CDR1 is LNHNV and CDR2 is YYDKDF (reference sequence). CD45RO-negative, CCR7-positively selected cells formed the naive CD8 fraction, excluding terminally differentiated effector memory CD45RA+ cells. The deep-level immunoSEQ assay was used. Assay used: immunoSEQ multiplex PCR; TCRdb lists only in-frame clones, some missing. In the table there are some 2.1 million clones, around 93% of which are singletons. A note on this clone: What it binds is not known.

V usage is TRBV15 and J usage is TRBJ2-7; 9 bases align to TRBD1. Sequenced: naive CD8+ T cells from PBMCs. The source is a man between 18 and 35 years old in good health. Some clones in this sample may be carry-over from other donors' samples. The CDR3 loop reads CATGTGSSYEQYF. In DNA, the CDR3 is TGTGCCACTGGGACAGGGAGCTCCTACGAGCAGTACTTC.